A single sample is the source of the 16 T cell receptor beta chains below, sequenced in a study of cytomegalovirus exposure and HLA in healthy donors. Profiling relied on immunoSEQ multiplex PCR, and the TCRdb table lists in-frame clones only, not all of them. Of roughly 350,000 clones in the sample, roughly 88% are singletons; the top ten hold under 0.85%. The specimen sequenced was PBMCs. The receptors were gathered from a woman under 30 in good health and CMV-seronegative.

V is TRBV12-5 and J is TRBJ1-4, with D unclear. The CDR3 contains 12 residues. V was pared by 6 bases and J by 14 bases, with 16 bases between. Germline CDR1 and CDR2: LGHNT and FRNRAP. The CDR3 DNA sequence: TGTGCTAGTGGCTCTTCCAGCGAAAGGCTGTTTTTT. It specifies CASGSSSERLFF. The whole variable domain, filled in from reference TRBV12-5 and TRBJ1-4, reads DARVTQTPRHKVTEMGQEVTMRCQPILGHNTVFWYRQTMMQGLELLAYFRNRAPLDDSGMPKDRFSAEMPDATLATLKIQPSEPRDSAVYFCASGSSSERLFFGSGTQLSVL.

J is TRBJ1-2 and V is TRBV4-3, with 8 bases fitting TRBD1. V lost 1 base to trimming and J lost 2 bases; unmatched junction nucleotides: 6. Germline V gives CDR1 LGHNA, CDR2 YSLEER. The CDR3 has 16 residues. The CDR3 is CASSQASRTGNYGYTF. CDR3 DNA sequence: TGCGCCAGCAGCCAAGCTAGTAGGACAGGGAACTATGGCTACACCTTC.

The CDR3 spells CASSLDAGSHQPQHF. The DNA for the CDR3 is TGCGCCAGCAGCTTGGACGCGGGATCCCATCAGCCCCAGCATTTT. This chain uses TRBV5-1 with TRBJ1-5; D remains unclear. This CDR3 contains 15 residues. CDR1 and CDR2 from the germline V gene are SGHRS and YFSETQ. V was clipped by 0 bases and J by 5 bases, with 12 bases between them. Looking up the rest from reference TRBV5-1 and TRBJ1-5 gives the full variable domain: KAGVTQTPRYLIKTRGQQVTLSCSPISGHRSVSWYQQTPGQGLQFLFEYFSETQRNKGNFPGRFSGRQFSNSRSEMNVSTLELGDSALYLCASSLDAGSHQPQHFGDGTRLSIL.

The rearrangement uses TRBV18 and TRBJ2-7, with D hard to call. This CDR3 region has 15 residues. CDR1 and CDR2 (germline): KGHSH, LQKENI. V was clipped by 2 bases and J by 0 bases, with 11 bases between them. This chain's CDR3 is CASSPVGTSSYEQYF. The CDR3 DNA sequence: TGTGCCAGCTCACCAGTGGGCACGAGCTCCTACGAGCAGTACTTC.

The gene calls are TRBV28 and TRBJ2-7; a weak D match, TRBD1 (5 bases). V was trimmed by 5 bases and J by 7 bases, leaving 12 bases between them. The CDR3 sequence is 12 residues long. Per the germline V gene, CDR1 is MDHEN and CDR2 is SYDVKM. CDR3 protein: CASSPLGREQYF. The CDR3 DNA reads TGTGCCAGCAGTCCCCTGGGGCGGGAGCAGTACTTC.

About this clone: The sample has other DNA sequences that encode this CDR3 too. The gene calls are TRBV27 and TRBJ2-7; the D gene is possibly TRBD1 (6 bases). CDR1 MNHEY and CDR2 SMNVEV come from the germline V gene (reference sequence). The CDR3 consists of 13 residues. Trimming pared 2 bases from V and 2 bases from J, leaving 7 bases between. The CDR3 is CASSLGDTYEQYF. CDR3 nucleotide sequence: TGTGCCAGCAGTTTAGGGGACACCTACGAGCAGTACTTC.

J is TRBJ1-4 and V is TRBV27, with D possibly matching TRBD1 (5 bases). This CDR3 has 13 residues. V lost 4 bases to trimming and J lost 7 bases, with 10 bases between them. The V gene's germline CDR1 is MNHEY and CDR2 SMNVEV (reference sequence). CDR3 amino acids: CASSSGMREKLFF. CDR3 bases: TGTGCCAGCAGTTCAGGGATGCGTGAAAAACTGTTTTTT.

The rearrangement links TRBV14 to TRBJ1-1; 7 positions agree with TRBD1. The V gene's germline CDR1 is SGHDN and CDR2 FVKESK. The V gene end was trimmed by 4 bases and the J gene end by 2 bases; junction bases not matched to a gene: 4. CDR3 length: 14 residues. The CDR3 reads CASSLGQKNTEAFF. The CDR3 coding sequence is TGTGCCAGCAGCCTGGGACAGAAAAACACTGAAGCTTTCTTT. The complete variable domain, with remaining parts taken from reference TRBV14 and TRBJ1-1, reads EAGVTQFPSHSVIEKGQTVTLRCDPISGHDNLYWYRRVMGKEIKFLLHFVKESKQDESGMPNNRFLAERTGGTYSTLKVQPAELEDSGVYFCASSLGQKNTEAFFGQGTRLTVV.

With regard to this clone: An end of the junction does not agree with germline; a read error may underlie this. The chain has TRBV14 and TRBJ2-7; 9 bases agree with TRBD2. Germline CDR1 is SGHDN and CDR2 is FVKESK. The length of the CDR3 is 14 residues. The chain's CDR3 is CASSKETSGVGQYF. CDR3 coding DNA: TGTGCCAGCAGCAAAGAGACTAGCGGTGTCGGGCAGTACTTC.

There are a few counts of this clone. This chain links TRBV11-2 with TRBJ2-5; no clear D gene. V lost 4 bases, J lost 5 bases, and 11 bases lay in between. This CDR3 is built from 13 residues. Germline loops: CDR1 SGHAT, CDR2 FQNNGV. CDR3 sequence reads: CASSSYTEETQYF. CDR3 coding DNA: TGTGCCAGCAGCTCCTATACCGAGGAGACCCAGTACTTC.

V is TRBV7-2 and J is TRBJ1-4; a weak D match, TRBD1 (5 bases). Trimming removed 5 bases at V and 8 bases at J, with 15 bases between. From germline, CDR1 is SGHTA and CDR2 FQGNSA. The CDR3 has 14 amino acids. The CDR3 region is CASSDASSGEKLFF. The CDR3 region has the DNA TGTGCCAGCAGCGACGCGTCCTCAGGGGAAAAACTGTTTTTT.

This sequence joins TRBV7-5 and TRBJ2-2; TRBD2, the D gene given by the table, was not confirmed from the DNA. TRBV7-5 is flagged as a pseudogene. The CDR3 sequence is 16 residues long. The CDR3 reads CARRVGGNPRGGELFF. The CDR3 nucleotides read TGTGCCAGAAGGGTTGGCGGGAACCCTCGGGGGGGGGAGCTGTTTTTT.

This chain links TRBV6-5 with TRBJ2-2, with no clear D. The CDR3 length is 14 residues. V lost 1 base to trimming and J lost 4 bases, with 7 bases between them. From germline, CDR1 is MNHEY and CDR2 SVGAGI. CDR3 nucleotide sequence: TGTGCCAGCAGTTACTTTAGCAGCACCGGGGAGCTGTTTTTT. This codes for CASSYFSSTGELFF.

This clone was observed a single time. The chain's CDR3 is CASSLRTDTQYF. The CDR3, as DNA: TGTGCCAGCAGCCTACGTACAGATACGCAGTATTTT. V gene TRBV7-9 combines with J gene TRBJ2-3; no clear D gene. Germline CDR1 SEHNR, CDR2 FQNEAQ (reference sequence). V lost 5 bases and J 3 bases, leaving 6 bases between the germline ends. The CDR3 runs to 12 residues. The variable domain in full, with the rest retrieved from reference TRBV7-9 and TRBJ2-3, is DTGVSQNPRHKITKRGQNVTFRCDPISEHNRLYWYRQTLGQGPEFLTYFQNEAQLEKSRLLSDRFSAERPKGSFSTLEIQRTEQGDSAMYLCASSLRTDTQYFGPGTRLTVL.

This chain connects TRBV2 to TRBJ2-1, with D possibly TRBD1 on 6 matching bases. Trimming shortened V by 4 bases and J by 9 bases, and 10 bases separated the two germline ends. CDR3 size: 12 residues. The germline gives CDR1 SNHLY, CDR2 FYNNEI. The CDR3 bases are TGTGCCAGCAGTGTACAGGGTATTGAGCAGTTCTTC. This translates into CASSVQGIEQFF.

This chain joins TRBV19 and TRBJ2-1; 8 bases map to TRBD2. The germline CDR1 and CDR2 sequences are LNHDA and SQIVND (reference sequence). This CDR3 region has 14 residues. V shed 3 bases, J shed 2 bases, and the junction held 0 bases outside the gene matches. The CDR3, as DNA: TGTGCCAGTAGTATGCGGGAGGCCTACAATGAGCAGTTCTTC. It yields the protein CASSMREAYNEQFF.